Reported below is one TCR beta chain. What it binds is unknown. This entry comes from a study of shared clonotypes between healthy human individuals. Study background: Plates per donor: three CD4 naive, three CD4 memory, two CD8 naive, one CD8 memory. Findings of the study overall: Richness estimates generally favored naive over memory subsets. Rarefaction indicated that sorted-subset sequencing remained incomplete although depth was large.

Data came from immunoSEQ multiplex PCR; TCRdb stores just in-frame clones and leaves some out. This sample has more than 1,200,000 clones; just under 99% occur once, and the top ten carry under 0.45%. The V end was cut by 8 bases, the J end by 0 bases, with 16 bases between. The CDR3 consists of 15 residues. Germline CDR1 MNHNS, CDR2 SASEGT. What was sequenced was naive CD4+ T cells sorted from blood. Subset described: CD45RA+ positively selected. The chain employs TRBV6-1 and TRBJ1-2, with D unclear. This sequence was found in a man aged 30 to 45 in good health. The CDR3 DNA is TGTGCCAGCCAACCGGTGGGAGAACCTAACTATGGCTACACCTTC. Its protein product is CASQPVGEPNYGYTF.